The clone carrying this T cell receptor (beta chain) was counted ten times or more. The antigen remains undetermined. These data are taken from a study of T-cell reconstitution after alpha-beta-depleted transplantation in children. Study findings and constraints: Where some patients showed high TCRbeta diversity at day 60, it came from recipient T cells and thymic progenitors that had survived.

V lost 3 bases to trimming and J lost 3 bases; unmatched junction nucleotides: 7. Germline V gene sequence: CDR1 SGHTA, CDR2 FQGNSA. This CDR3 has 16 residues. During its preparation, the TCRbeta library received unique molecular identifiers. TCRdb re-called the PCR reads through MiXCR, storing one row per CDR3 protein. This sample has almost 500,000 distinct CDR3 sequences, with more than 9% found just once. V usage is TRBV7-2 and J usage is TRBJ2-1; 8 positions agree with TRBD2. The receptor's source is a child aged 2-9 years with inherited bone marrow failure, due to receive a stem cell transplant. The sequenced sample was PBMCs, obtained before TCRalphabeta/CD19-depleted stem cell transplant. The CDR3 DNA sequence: TGTGCCAGCAGCTTTCTCGGGAGGGCCGACTACAATGAGCAGTTCTTC. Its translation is CASSFLGRADYNEQFF.